This T cell receptor (beta chain) was identified during a study of vaccination effects on CD4 cells after COVID-19. About the study: Each participant was administered two doses of either the BNT162b2 or the mRNA-1273 vaccine. Study-wide results and caveats: The study found marked clonal contraction of infection- and vaccine-induced clones late after vaccination. From healthy vaccinees, only 1 of 255 vaccine-induced clones also reacted to common cold coronaviruses.

ViraFEST used viral peptide pools to expand antigen-specific CD4+ T cells before sequencing. Cells that had been cultured for about 10 days were the source of isolated CD4+ T cells. Vaccinated recipients, who were negative for nucleocapsid antibodies, had no history of SARS-CoV-2 infection. Some 2 million PBMC were seeded per well and grown in the presence of 10 IU/ml IL-2 and around 10 ug/ml peptides. On this clone itself: What it binds is not known.

The data were produced by immunoSEQ multiplex PCR, yet TCRdb's version contains in-frame clones alone and is incomplete. This table holds about 73,000 clones, about four fifths found once. The CDR3 length is 13 residues. The V gene lost 0 bases and the J gene lost 4 bases, with 9 bases spanning the gap. CDR1 GTSNPN and CDR2 SVGIG come from the germline V gene (reference sequence). The rearrangement joins TRBV30 to TRBJ1-2, with D possibly being TRBD1 (5 bases). The TCR comes from a human donor who received a COVID-19 vaccine. The starting material was CD4+ T cells from PBMCs cultured with HCoV-NL63 spike peptides, obtained before COVID-19 vaccination. The CDR3 coding sequence is TGTGCCTGGAGTGTAGCGGGGGTCTATGGCTACACCTTC. Translated, it gives CAWSVAGVYGYTF.